Here is one TCR beta chain with its context. This entry comes from a study of control samples from healthy donors and cancer patients. The germline V gene has CDR1 LGHDT and CDR2 YNNKEL (reference sequence). The CDR3 is 16 amino acids. The junction had 4 bases not matched to a gene; V was cut back by 3 bases and J by 2 bases. Some clones are missing from TCRdb's copy, which holds only in-frame ones; the method was immunoSEQ multiplex PCR. This sample has approximately 90,000 clones, with around 89% found just once. The TCR was taken from a woman aged 70 to 79 in good health. The sample consisted of blood. The chain employs TRBV3-1 (or the pseudogene TRBV3-2) and TRBJ2-3; 11 bases are shared with TRBD2. The CDR3 sequence: CASSQSLAGDTDTQYF. In DNA form, the CDR3 reads TGTGCCAGCAGCCAGTCACTAGCGGGGGACACAGATACGCAGTATTTT.